Below are 5 T cell receptor beta chains sequenced from a single sample in a study of T cell responses to AZD1222 COVID-19 vaccine. Method: immunoSEQ multiplex PCR; TCRdb's copy keeps in-frame clones and lacks some. This table has 120,000 or so clones, roughly 90% appearing once. The sample in question was peripheral blood, obtained on day 0 of AZD1222 vaccination. These receptor sequences come from an adult in good health.

This clone was seen only once. The chain employs TRBV5-1 and TRBJ2-5; D could derive from TRBD1 or TRBD2 (5 bases each). Germline V gene sequence: CDR1 SGHRS, CDR2 YFSETQ. Trimming took 0 bases from V and 2 from J, leaving 8 bases between them. The CDR3 is made up of 14 amino acids. The CDR3 DNA follows: TGCGCCAGCAGCTTGGGGGGACCTCAAGAGACCCAGTACTTC. Protein: CASSLGGPQETQYF. Based on the CDR3 plus reference TRBV5-1 and TRBJ2-5, the full variable domain is KAGVTQTPRYLIKTRGQQVTLSCSPISGHRSVSWYQQTPGQGLQFLFEYFSETQRNKGNFPGRFSGRQFSNSRSEMNVSTLELGDSALYLCASSLGGPQETQYFGPGTRLLVL.

The chain is built from TRBV19 and TRBJ2-3; D gene uncertain. V was clipped by 3 bases and J by 11 bases, with 12 bases between them. The CDR3 runs 12 residues. CDR1 is LNHDA, CDR2 SQIVND, per germline (reference sequence). The CDR3 here is CASSIPDRVQYF. CDR3 coding DNA: TGTGCCAGTAGTATCCCCGACCGGGTGCAGTATTTT.

The CDR3: CASSRDTVETQYF. The CDR3 DNA reads as TGTGCCAGTAGTCGGGATACGGTGGAGACCCAGTACTTC. The chain has TRBV19 and TRBJ2-5; TRBD2 is a possible D gene (5 bases). The CDR3 spans 13 residues. Trimming left V 5 bases short and J 5 bases short, with 12 bases between. Germline V gene lookup returns CDR1 LNHDA and CDR2 SQIVND (reference sequence).

This clone was seen just once. The V gene is TRBV6-7, the J gene TRBJ2-3; TRBD2 agrees at 16 bases. TRBV6-7 is annotated as an ORF whose role is uncertain. Germline trimming cut 2 bases from V and 7 bases from J; bases unmatched to any gene: 6. CDR3 length: 17 residues. The CDR3 spells CASSYQGLAGGPNTQYF. The CDR3 bases are TGTGCCAGCAGTTACCAGGGACTAGCGGGAGGGCCGAATACGCAGTATTTT.

This chain connects TRBV19 to TRBJ2-2; D gene ambiguous. V was clipped by 3 bases and J by 0 bases, with 8 bases between them. Germline CDR1 reads LNHDA; CDR2 reads SQIVND (reference sequence). The CDR3 extends over 15 amino acids. The CDR3 nucleotides are TGTGCCAGTAGTATGAGAGGTGCGAACACCGGGGAGCTGTTTTTT. Translated: CASSMRGANTGELFF.